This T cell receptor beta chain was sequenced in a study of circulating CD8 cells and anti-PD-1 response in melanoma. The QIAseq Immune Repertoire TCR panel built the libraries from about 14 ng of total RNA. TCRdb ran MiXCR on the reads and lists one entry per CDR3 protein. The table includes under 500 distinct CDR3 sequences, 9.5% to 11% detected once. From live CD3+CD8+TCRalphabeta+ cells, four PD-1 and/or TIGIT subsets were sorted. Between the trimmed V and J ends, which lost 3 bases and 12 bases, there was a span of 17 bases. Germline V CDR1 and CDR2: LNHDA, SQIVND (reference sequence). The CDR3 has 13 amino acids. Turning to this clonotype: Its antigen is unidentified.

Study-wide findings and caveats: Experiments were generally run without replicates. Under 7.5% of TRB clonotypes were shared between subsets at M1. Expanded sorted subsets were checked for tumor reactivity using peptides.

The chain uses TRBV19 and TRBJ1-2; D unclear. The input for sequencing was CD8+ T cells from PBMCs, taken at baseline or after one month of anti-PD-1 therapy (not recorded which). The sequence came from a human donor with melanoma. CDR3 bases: TGTGCCAGTAGTATGGAGTACAGCGAAGGCAACACCTTC. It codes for CASSMEYSEGNTF. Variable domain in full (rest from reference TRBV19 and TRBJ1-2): DGGITQSPKYLFRKEGQNVTLSCEQNLNHDAMYWYRQDPGQGLRLIYYSQIVNDFQKGDIAEGYSVSREKKESFPLTVTSAQKNPTAFYLCASSMEYSEGNTFGSGTRLTVV.